These T cell receptor beta chains were read from a single sample in a study of T cells in localized non-small cell lung cancer. Profiled with immunoSEQ multiplex PCR; TCRdb holds only in-frame clones, not every one. The sample records 64,000 or so clones, approximately 87% being singletons. The sequences come from peripheral blood, collected before any cancer treatment. The receptors stem from a woman aged 40-69 years with stage I lung adenocarcinoma. The CDR3 runs from the conserved cysteine through the conserved F or W. Each record gives: J gene, D gene, clone size, V gene, CDR3 protein, CDR3 DNA. D genes are given only for firm matches. A row's size may be missing; if present it is once, few, many or a size class.

TRBJ1-3,.,.,TRBV19,CASSGLSSGNTIYF,TGTGCCAGTAGCGGACTTAGCTCTGGAAACACCATATATTTT
TRBJ2-3,TRBD2,.,TRBV11-2,CASSSSGATRGDTQYF,TGTGCCAGCAGCTCTAGCGGGGCCACGCGGGGAGATACGCAGTATTTT
TRBJ2-1,.,.,TRBV7-3,CASSLVPHENEQFF,TGTGCCAGCAGCTTAGTTCCCCACGAAAATGAGCAGTTCTTC
TRBJ2-3,.,.,TRBV9,CASSLTGRGGTDTQYF,TGTGCCAGCAGCCTAACAGGTAGGGGTGGCACAGATACGCAGTATTTT
TRBJ2-7,.,.,TRBV10-3,CAISDGGPQYF,TGTGCCATCAGTGATGGGGGACCGCAGTACTTC
TRBJ1-6,TRBD1,.,TRBV9,CASSLQGIAGSPLHF,TGTGCCAGCAGCCTACAGGGGATAGCAGGGTCACCCCTCCACTTT
TRBJ1-2,.,.,TRBV10-2,CASSELGPGGYTF,TGCGCCAGCAGTGAGTTGGGTCCGGGGGGCTACACCTTC
TRBJ1-2,.,.,TRBV7-2,CASSLGTVYGYTF,TGTGCCAGCAGCTTAGGGACGGTCTATGGCTACACCTTC
TRBJ2-7,TRBD2,.,TRBV4-3,CASSQVVSGANEQYF,TGCGCCAGCAGCCAAGTAGTTAGCGGGGCTAACGAGCAGTACTTC
TRBJ2-6,.,.,TRBV19,CASRQAQLGVSLAGANVLTF,TGTGCCAGTAGACAAGCCCAGTTGGGGGTGAGTTTGGCTGGGGCCAACGTCCTGACTTTC
TRBJ1-2,.,.,TRBV28,CASISRTNYGYTF,TGTGCCAGCATTTCCAGAACTAACTATGGCTACACCTTC
TRBJ1-2,.,.,TRBV19,CATLQNRNDGYTF,TGTGCCACCCTCCAGAACAGGAATGATGGCTACACCTTC
TRBJ2-1,TRBD2,.,TRBV5-4,CASSTPESSGGIYNEQFF,TGTGCCAGCAGCACGCCCGAGAGTAGCGGGGGTATCTACAATGAGCAGTTCTTC
TRBJ2-5,TRBD1,.,TRBV14,CASSPPGGGETQYF,TGTGCCAGCAGCCCCCCAGGGGGCGGAGAGACCCAGTACTTC
TRBJ1-2,TRBD1,.,TRBV19,CASRGVGQGEGYTF,TGTGCCAGTAGAGGGGTAGGACAGGGTGAAGGCTACACCTTC
TRBJ1-5,TRBD1,.,TRBV28,CASSLEDRGYQPQHF,TGTGCCAGCAGTTTAGAGGACAGGGGCTATCAGCCCCAGCATTTT
TRBJ1-3,.,.,TRBV9,CASSAPRGAGNTIYF,TGTGCCAGCAGCGCCCCGAGGGGGGCTGGAAACACCATATATTTT
TRBJ1-1,.,.,TRBV6-5,CASSYEGRTEAFF,TGTGCCAGCAGTTATGAGGGCCGGACTGAAGCTTTCTTT
TRBJ1-5,TRBD1,.,TRBV19,CASSGQGFQPQHF,TGTGCCAGTTCGGGACAGGGGTTTCAGCCCCAGCATTTT
TRBJ1-1,TRBD1,.,TRBV27,CASSLTTPGGGHENTEAFF,TGTGCCAGCTCACTTACGACCCCAGGGGGCGGACACGAGAACACTGAAGCTTTCTTT
TRBJ1-5,TRBD1,once,TRBV10-2,CASSGTGGNQPQHF,TGCGCCAGCAGCGGGACAGGGGGAAATCAGCCCCAGCATTTT
TRBJ1-3,TRBD1,.,TRBV7-2,CASSFRQGAGNTIYF,TGTGCCAGCAGCTTCAGACAGGGGGCTGGAAACACCATATATTTT
TRBJ1-1,.,.,TRBV7-6,CASSSYRSTEAFF,TGTGCCAGCAGTTCCTACAGGAGCACTGAAGCTTTCTTT
TRBJ1-6,.,.,TRBV27,CASSLSWVLGGSPLHF,TGTGCCAGCAGTTTATCTTGGGTACTAGGTGGTTCACCCCTCCACTTT
TRBJ1-1,TRBD1,.,TRBV13,CASSPDREGVAFF,TGTGCCAGCAGCCCTGACAGGGAGGGGGTAGCTTTCTTT
TRBJ1-5,.,.,TRBV6-1,CASSLDRNHNQPQHF,TGTGCCAGCAGCCTGGACAGAAACCACAATCAGCCCCAGCATTTT
TRBJ1-3,.,.,TRBV23-1,CASSQSGGFGNTIYF,TGCGCCAGCAGTCAATCGGGAGGGTTTGGAAACACCATATATTTT
TRBJ2-4,.,once,TRBV5-8,CASSLRPTLAKNIQYF,TGTGCCAGCAGCTTGCGGCCTACCCTAGCCAAAAACATTCAGTACTTC
TRBJ2-3,.,.,TRBV4-2,CASRTETDTQYF,TGTGCCAGCAGGACAGAGACAGATACGCAGTATTTT
TRBJ1-2,.,.,TRBV2,CASSRENYGYTF,TGTGCCAGCAGCAGGGAAAACTATGGCTACACCTTC
TRBJ2-5,.,.,TRBV14,CASSSLGGEGPETQYF,TGTGCCAGCAGCAGTTTGGGGGGCGAGGGACCAGAGACCCAGTACTTC
TRBJ1-4,TRBD1,.,TRBV19,CASSPSRAQGAKLNEKLFF,TGTGCCAGTAGTCCAAGCAGGGCCCAGGGGGCGAAGTTGAATGAAAAACTGTTTTTT
TRBJ1-2,.,.,TRBV10-1,CASSEGRHYGYTF,TGCGCCAGCAGTGAGGGCAGGCACTATGGCTACACCTTC
TRBJ2-5,.,.,TRBV7-2,CASRPVGAQVETQYF,TGTGCCAGCAGACCTGTGGGGGCCCAGGTGGAGACCCAGTACTTC
TRBJ2-3,.,.,TRBV19,CASSIGVFTDTQYF,TGTGCCAGTAGTATAGGAGTCTTCACAGATACGCAGTATTTT
TRBJ2-1,.,.,TRBV5-1,CASSSAQVARDEQFF,TGCGCCAGCAGCTCTGCGCAGGTAGCGCGGGATGAGCAGTTCTTC
TRBJ2-7,TRBD2,.,TRBV18,CASSPQTSGRAYEQYF,TGTGCCAGCTCACCACAGACTAGCGGGAGGGCCTACGAGCAGTACTTC
TRBJ1-1,TRBD1,.,TRBV9,CASSPGGRETEAFF,TGTGCCAGCAGCCCAGGGGGCAGGGAGACTGAAGCTTTCTTT
TRBJ2-7,.,.,TRBV30,CAWSVLPYEQYF,TGTGCCTGGAGTGTACTTCCCTACGAGCAGTACTTC
TRBJ2-2,TRBD1,.,TRBV9,CASSVAARGTGELFF,TGTGCCAGCAGCGTAGCGGCCAGGGGGACCGGGGAGCTGTTTTTT
TRBJ2-5,.,.,TRBV20-1,CSALRVETQYF,TGCAGTGCGCTCAGGGTAGAGACCCAGTACTTC
TRBJ1-1,.,.,TRBV6-5,CASSYSGDSGKAFF,TGTGCCAGCAGTTACTCGGGGGATTCAGGGAAAGCTTTCTTT
TRBJ1-1,.,.,TRBV19,CASSIDSQVGTEAFF,TGTGCCAGTAGTATAGATTCCCAGGTGGGCACTGAAGCTTTCTTT
TRBJ1-1,.,.,TRBV28,CASSWETEAFF,TGTGCCAGCAGTTGGGAAACTGAAGCTTTCTTT
TRBJ2-1,TRBD2,.,TRBV7-9,CASSPRWRESYNEQFF,TGTGCCAGCAGCCCCCGATGGCGGGAGAGTTACAATGAGCAGTTCTTC
TRBJ2-1,.,.,TRBV10-3,CAIGARGDGHNEQFF,TGTGCCATCGGTGCTAGGGGTGACGGCCACAATGAGCAGTTCTTC
TRBJ2-1,.,.,TRBV27,CASSSDGWPNEQFF,TGTGCCAGCAGTTCGGACGGGTGGCCCAATGAGCAGTTCTTC
TRBJ2-7,TRBD1,few,TRBV19,CASSTKLTGAYEQYF,TGTGCCAGTAGTACAAAATTAACAGGGGCCTACGAGCAGTACTTC
TRBJ1-4,.,.,TRBV2,CASSRTGYNEKLFF,TGTGCCAGCAGCCGGACGGGTTATAATGAAAAACTGTTTTTT
TRBJ1-2,.,.,TRBV11-2,CASRYRGYTF,TGTGCCAGCAGATATAGGGGCTACACCTTC
TRBJ2-1,.,.,TRBV6-6,CASSFPDRYNEQFF,TGTGCCAGCAGTTTCCCCGACAGATACAATGAGCAGTTCTTC
TRBJ2-3,.,.,TRBV18,CASSPPSGGGTDTQYF,TGTGCCAGCTCACCCCCGAGCGGAGGGGGGACAGATACGCAGTATTTT
TRBJ1-2,TRBD1,.,TRBV10-3,CAIRDRGSNYGYTF,TGTGCCATCAGGGACAGGGGGTCAAACTATGGCTACACCTTC
TRBJ1-5,.,.,TRBV6-5,CASSEQVSSNQPQHF,TGTGCCAGCAGCGAACAGGTGTCCAGCAATCAGCCCCAGCATTTT
TRBJ2-3,TRBD2,.,TRBV27,CASSYREGTDTQYF,TGTGCCAGCAGTTACCGGGAGGGTACAGATACGCAGTATTTT
TRBJ1-2,.,.,TRBV5-5,CASSLAEGYGYTF,TGTGCCAGCAGCTTGGCCGAGGGCTATGGCTACACCTTC
TRBJ2-1,TRBD2,.,TRBV27,CASSLSGLAELNNEQFF,TGTGCCAGCAGTTTATCGGGACTAGCAGAATTAAACAATGAGCAGTTCTTC